This T cell receptor (beta chain) was recorded in a study of blood T cell repertoires in COVID-19. Study summary: Samples taken during acute and convalescent COVID-19 were collected in the United States, Italy and Spain.

The repertoire was sequenced with immunoSEQ multiplex PCR; TCRdb's copy has only in-frame clones and lacks some. The sample yields about 200,000 clones, just under 85% seen once. This CDR3 spans 15 amino acids. Germline CDR1 reads SNHLY; CDR2 reads FYNNEI. V gave up 6 bases and J gave up 0 bases, with 12 bases separating them. This clone was found once. V usage is TRBV2 and J usage is TRBJ1-3; D possibly corresponds to TRBD1 (5 bases). This clonotype was obtained from a man between 60 and 70 years old with COVID-19, enrolled during active disease. What was sequenced was peripheral blood. The CDR3 here is CASRGDGSSGNTIYF. The CDR3 DNA sequence: TGTGCCAGCAGGGGGGACGGGAGCTCTGGAAACACCATATATTTT.